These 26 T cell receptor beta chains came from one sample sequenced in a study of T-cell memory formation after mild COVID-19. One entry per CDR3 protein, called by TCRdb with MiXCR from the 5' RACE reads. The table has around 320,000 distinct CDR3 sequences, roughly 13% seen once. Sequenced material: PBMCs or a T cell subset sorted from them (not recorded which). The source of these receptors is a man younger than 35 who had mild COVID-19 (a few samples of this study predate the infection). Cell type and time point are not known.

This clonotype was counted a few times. CDR3 loop: CASGFDSRYGYTF. As DNA, the CDR3 is TGTGCCAGCGGGTTCGACAGCCGCTATGGCTACACCTTC. The rearrangement links TRBV27 to TRBJ1-2; TRBD1 is a possible D gene (5 bases). Germline CDR1 MNHEY, CDR2 SMNVEV (reference sequence). The CDR3 runs to 13 residues. V was clipped by 8 bases and J by 4 bases, with 14 bases between them.

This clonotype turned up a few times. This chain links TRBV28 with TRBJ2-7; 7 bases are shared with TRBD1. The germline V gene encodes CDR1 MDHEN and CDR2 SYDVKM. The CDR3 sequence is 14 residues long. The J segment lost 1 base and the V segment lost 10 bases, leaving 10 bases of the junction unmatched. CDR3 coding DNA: TGTGCCACCCAAGGGGGCACAGTTTCCTACGAGCAGTACTTC. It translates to CATQGGTVSYEQYF.

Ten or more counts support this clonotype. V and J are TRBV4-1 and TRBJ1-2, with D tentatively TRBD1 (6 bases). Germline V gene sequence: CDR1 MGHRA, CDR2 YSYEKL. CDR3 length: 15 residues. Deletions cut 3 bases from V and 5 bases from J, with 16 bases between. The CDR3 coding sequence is TGCGCCAGCAGCCAGGGAAGATGGGGGACATATGGCTACACCTTC. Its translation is CASSQGRWGTYGYTF.

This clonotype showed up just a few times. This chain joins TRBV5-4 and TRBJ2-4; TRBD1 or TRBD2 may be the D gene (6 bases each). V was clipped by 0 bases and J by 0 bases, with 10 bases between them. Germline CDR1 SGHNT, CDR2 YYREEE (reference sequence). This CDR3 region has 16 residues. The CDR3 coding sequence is TGTGCCAGCAGCTTGGAAGGGGGACTAGCCAAAAACATTCAGTACTTC. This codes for CASSLEGGLAKNIQYF.

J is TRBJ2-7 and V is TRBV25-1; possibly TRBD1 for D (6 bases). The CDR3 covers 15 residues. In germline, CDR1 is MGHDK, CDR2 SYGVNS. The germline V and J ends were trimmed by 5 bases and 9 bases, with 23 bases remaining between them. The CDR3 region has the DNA TGTGCCAGCAGTTCCTTTGTGGGGGCGGGTAGAGTGCAGTACTTC. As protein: CASSSFVGAGRVQYF.

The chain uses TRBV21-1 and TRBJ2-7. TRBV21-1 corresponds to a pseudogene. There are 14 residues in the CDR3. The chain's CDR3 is CASSKSRGSYEQYF. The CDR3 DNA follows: TGTGCCAGCAGCAAATCCAGGGGCTCCTACGAGCAGTACTTC.

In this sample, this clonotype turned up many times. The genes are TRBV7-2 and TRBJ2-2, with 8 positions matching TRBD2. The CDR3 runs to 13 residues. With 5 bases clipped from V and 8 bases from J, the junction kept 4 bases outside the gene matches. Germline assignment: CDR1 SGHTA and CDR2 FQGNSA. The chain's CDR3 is CASSTGLAGELFF. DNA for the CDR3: TGTGCCAGCAGCACAGGACTAGCTGGGGAGCTGTTTTTT.

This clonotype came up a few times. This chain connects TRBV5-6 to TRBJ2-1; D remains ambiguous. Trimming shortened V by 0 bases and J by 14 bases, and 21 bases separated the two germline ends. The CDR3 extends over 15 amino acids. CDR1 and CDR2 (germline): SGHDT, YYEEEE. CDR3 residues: CASSLGPPTTNKKFF. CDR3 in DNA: TGTGCCAGCAGCTTGGGGCCTCCGACGACCAACAAGAAGTTCTTC.

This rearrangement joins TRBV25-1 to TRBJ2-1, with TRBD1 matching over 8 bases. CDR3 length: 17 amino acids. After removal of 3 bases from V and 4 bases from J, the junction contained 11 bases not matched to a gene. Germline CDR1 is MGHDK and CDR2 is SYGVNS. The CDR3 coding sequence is TGTGCCAGCAGTGATCCCCTGGCAGGGGGCAGGTACAATGAGCAGTTCTTC. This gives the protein CASSDPLAGGRYNEQFF.

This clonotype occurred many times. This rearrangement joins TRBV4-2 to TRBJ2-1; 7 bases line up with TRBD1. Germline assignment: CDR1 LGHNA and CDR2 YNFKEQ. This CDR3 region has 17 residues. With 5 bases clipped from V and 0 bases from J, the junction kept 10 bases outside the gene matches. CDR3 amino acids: CASSEGASWSSYNEQFF. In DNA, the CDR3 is TGTGCCAGCAGCGAGGGGGCTTCTTGGAGCTCCTACAATGAGCAGTTCTTC.

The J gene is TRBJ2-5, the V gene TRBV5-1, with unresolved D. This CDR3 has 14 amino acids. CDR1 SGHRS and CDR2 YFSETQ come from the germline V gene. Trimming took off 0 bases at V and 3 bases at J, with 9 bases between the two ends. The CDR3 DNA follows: TGCGCCAGCAGCTTGGGGCAGTCCAAAGAGACCCAGTACTTC. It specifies CASSLGQSKETQYF.

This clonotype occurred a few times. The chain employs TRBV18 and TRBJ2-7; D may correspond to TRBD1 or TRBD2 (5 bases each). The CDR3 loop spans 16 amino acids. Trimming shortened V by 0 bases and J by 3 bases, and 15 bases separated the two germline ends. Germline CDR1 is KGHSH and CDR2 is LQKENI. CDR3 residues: CASSPPRGAVVYEQYF. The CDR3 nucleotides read TGTGCCAGCTCACCACCGAGGGGCGCGGTCGTCTACGAGCAGTACTTC.

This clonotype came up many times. The CDR3 is CASSARQGIGQPQHF. The CDR3 DNA is TGTGCCAGCAGTGCTCGACAGGGGATAGGGCAGCCCCAGCATTTT. The V call is TRBV6-6, the J call TRBJ1-5, with TRBD1 matching 8 bases. This CDR3 spans 15 amino acids. After removal of 5 bases from V and 7 bases from J, the junction contained 10 bases not matched to a gene. Germline V gene data show CDR1 as MNHNY and CDR2 as SVGAGI (reference sequence).

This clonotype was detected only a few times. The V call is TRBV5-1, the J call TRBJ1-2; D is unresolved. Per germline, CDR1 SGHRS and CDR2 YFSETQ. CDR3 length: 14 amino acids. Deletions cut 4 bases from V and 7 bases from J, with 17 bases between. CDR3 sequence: CASSEPSRPSGYTF. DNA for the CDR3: TGCGCCAGCAGCGAGCCCTCGCGGCCCAGTGGCTACACCTTC.

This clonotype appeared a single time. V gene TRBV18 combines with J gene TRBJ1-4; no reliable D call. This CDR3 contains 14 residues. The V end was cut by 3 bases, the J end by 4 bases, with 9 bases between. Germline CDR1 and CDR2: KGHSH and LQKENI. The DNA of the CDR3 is TGTGCCAGCTCACCTGGCACAGATAATGAAAAACTGTTTTTT. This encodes CASSPGTDNEKLFF.

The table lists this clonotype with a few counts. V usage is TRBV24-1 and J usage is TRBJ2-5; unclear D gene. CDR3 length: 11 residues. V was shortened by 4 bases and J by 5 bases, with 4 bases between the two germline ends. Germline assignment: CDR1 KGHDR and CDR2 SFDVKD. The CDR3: CATSETETQYF. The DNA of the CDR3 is TGTGCCACCAGTGAGACGGAGACCCAGTACTTC.

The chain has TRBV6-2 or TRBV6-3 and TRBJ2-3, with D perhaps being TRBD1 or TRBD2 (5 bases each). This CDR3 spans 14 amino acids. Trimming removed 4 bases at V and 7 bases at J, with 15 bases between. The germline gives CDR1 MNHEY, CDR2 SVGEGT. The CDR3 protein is CASSFGTSENTQYF. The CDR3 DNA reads TGTGCCAGCAGTTTTGGGACCTCAGAGAATACGCAGTATTTT.

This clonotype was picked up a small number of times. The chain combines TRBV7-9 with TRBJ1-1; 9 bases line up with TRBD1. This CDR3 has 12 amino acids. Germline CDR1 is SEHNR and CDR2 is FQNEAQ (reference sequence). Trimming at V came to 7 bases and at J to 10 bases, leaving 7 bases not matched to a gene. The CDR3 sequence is CASTRTGEGAFF. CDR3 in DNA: TGTGCCAGCACTCGGACAGGGGAGGGAGCTTTCTTT.

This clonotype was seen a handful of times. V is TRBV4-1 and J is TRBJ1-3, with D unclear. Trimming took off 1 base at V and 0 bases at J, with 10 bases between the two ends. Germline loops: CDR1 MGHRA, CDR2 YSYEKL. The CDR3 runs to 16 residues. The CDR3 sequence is CASSQVGGPSGNTIYF. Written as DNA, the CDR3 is TGCGCCAGCAGCCAAGTTGGAGGGCCCTCTGGAAACACCATATATTTT.

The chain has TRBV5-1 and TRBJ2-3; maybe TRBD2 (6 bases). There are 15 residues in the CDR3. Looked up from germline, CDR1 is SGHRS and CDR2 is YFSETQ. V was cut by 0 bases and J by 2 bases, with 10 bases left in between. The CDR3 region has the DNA TGCGCCAGCAGCTTGGGGGACTTATACACAGATACGCAGTATTTT. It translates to CASSLGDLYTDTQYF. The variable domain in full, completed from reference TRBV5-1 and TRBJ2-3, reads KAGVTQTPRYLIKTRGQQVTLSCSPISGHRSVSWYQQTPGQGLQFLFEYFSETQRNKGNFPGRFSGRQFSNSRSEMNVSTLELGDSALYLCASSLGDLYTDTQYFGPGTRLTVL.

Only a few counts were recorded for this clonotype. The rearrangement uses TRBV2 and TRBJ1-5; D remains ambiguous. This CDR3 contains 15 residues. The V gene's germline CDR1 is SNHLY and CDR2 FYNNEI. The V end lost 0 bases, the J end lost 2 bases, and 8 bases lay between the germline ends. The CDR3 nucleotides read TGTGCCAGCAGTGAAGCGCTAGGGCGCAATCAGCCCCAGCATTTT. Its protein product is CASSEALGRNQPQHF.

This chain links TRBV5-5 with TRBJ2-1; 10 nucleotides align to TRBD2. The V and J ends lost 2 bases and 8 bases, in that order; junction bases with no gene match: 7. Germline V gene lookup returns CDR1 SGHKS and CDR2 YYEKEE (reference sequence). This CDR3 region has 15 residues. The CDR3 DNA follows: TGTGCCAGCAGCTTCCGGGAGCGGGGGGGCGATGAGCAGTTCTTC. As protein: CASSFRERGGDEQFF.

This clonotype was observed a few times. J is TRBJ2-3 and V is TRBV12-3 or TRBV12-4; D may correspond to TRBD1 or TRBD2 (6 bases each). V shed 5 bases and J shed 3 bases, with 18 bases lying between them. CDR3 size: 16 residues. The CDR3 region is CASSIIQGLRTDTQYF. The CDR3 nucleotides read TGTGCCAGCAGTATAATACAGGGACTTCGGACAGATACGCAGTATTTT.

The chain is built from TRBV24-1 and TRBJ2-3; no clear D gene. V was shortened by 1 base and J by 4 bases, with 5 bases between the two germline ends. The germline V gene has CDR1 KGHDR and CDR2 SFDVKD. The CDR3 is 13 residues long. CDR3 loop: CATSDFRADTQYF. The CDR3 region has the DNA TGTGCCACCAGTGATTTTAGGGCAGATACGCAGTATTTT.

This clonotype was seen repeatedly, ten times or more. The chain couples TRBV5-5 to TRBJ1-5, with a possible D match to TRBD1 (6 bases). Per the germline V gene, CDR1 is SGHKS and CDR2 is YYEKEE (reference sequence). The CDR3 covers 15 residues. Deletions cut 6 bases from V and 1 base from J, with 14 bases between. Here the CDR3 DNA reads TGTGCCAGCACCCCAGGGGACTACAGCAATCAGCCCCAGCATTTT. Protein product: CASTPGDYSNQPQHF. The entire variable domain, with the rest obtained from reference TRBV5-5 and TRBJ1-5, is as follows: DAGVTQSPTHLIKTRGQQVTLRCSPISGHKSVSWYQQVLGQGPQFIFQYYEKEERGRGNFPDRFSARQFPNYSSELNVNALLLGDSALYLCASTPGDYSNQPQHFGDGTRLSIL.

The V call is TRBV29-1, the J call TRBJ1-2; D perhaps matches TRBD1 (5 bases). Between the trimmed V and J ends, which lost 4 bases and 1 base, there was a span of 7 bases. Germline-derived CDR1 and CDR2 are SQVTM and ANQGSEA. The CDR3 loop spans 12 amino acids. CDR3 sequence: CSVGGLNYGYTF. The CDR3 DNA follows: TGCAGCGTTGGGGGACTTAACTATGGCTACACCTTC. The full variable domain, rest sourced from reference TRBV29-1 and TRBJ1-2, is SAVISQKPSRDICQRGTSLTIQCQVDSQVTMMFWYRQQPGQSLTLIATANQGSEATYESGFVIDKFPISRPNLTFSTLTVSNMSPEDSSIYLCSVGGLNYGYTFGSGTRLTVV.